The T cell receptor beta chain described here comes from a study of T cell responses to AZD1222 COVID-19 vaccine. A word on this clone: Its cognate antigen is unknown. Mismatch with germline at one junction end may stem from a read error.

The CDR3 runs 12 residues. Germline lookup yields CDR1 SGHRS and CDR2 YFSETQ. The study's findings and limits: Donors, mostly white British, included more females; clonal diversity was possibly underestimated. Vaccine-related CD4 TCRs covered spike, predominating at 160-218 and 743-854.

Method: immunoSEQ multiplex PCR; TCRdb's copy keeps in-frame clones and lacks some. The sample holds approximately 150,000 clones, 94% seen once. Specimen: peripheral blood, collected on day 0 of AZD1222 vaccination. This TCR was sampled from an adult in good health. This rearrangement joins TRBV5-1 to TRBJ1-6; D is unresolved. CDR3 in amino acids: CASSSLILSERF. Here the CDR3 DNA reads TGCGCCAGCAGCTCACTCATCCTATCTGAACGTTTT.